The 17 T cell receptor beta chains given below trace back to one sample, sequenced in a study of OX40 agonist ivuxolimab in advanced cancers. Sequencing was performed with immunoSEQ multiplex PCR; in TCRdb, only in-frame clones are kept and a portion is missing. The sample comprises 46,000 or so clones, around 77% of which are singletons, and 2.6% rests with the top ten. Specimen: CD4+ or CD8+ T cells sorted from blood, collected in a trial of the OX40 agonist ivuxolimab. Receptors originate from an adult with an advanced solid tumor such as melanoma, head and neck, liver or kidney cancer.

The CDR3 DNA is TGTGCCAGCAGCCAAGGGTTACGCGGGATTAGGGCTAATGAAAAACTGTTTTTT. It yields the protein CASSQGLRGIRANEKLFF. The chain combines TRBV14 with TRBJ1-4; no definite D call. The V end was cut by 1 base, the J end by 3 bases, with 18 bases between. This CDR3 has 18 amino acids. Germline V gene sequence: CDR1 SGHDN, CDR2 FVKESK.

This clone is classed as medium-sized. The genes are TRBV19 and TRBJ1-4; 7 bases agree with TRBD1. The CDR3 runs to 15 residues. V was pared by 5 bases and J by 5 bases, with 8 bases of the junction left unmatched. Germline V lookup: CDR1 LNHDA, CDR2 SQIVND (reference sequence). This CDR3 is CASSARQGGNEKLFF. CDR3 in DNA: TGTGCCAGTAGTGCCCGACAGGGCGGGAATGAAAAACTGTTTTTT.

This chain joins TRBV2 and TRBJ1-1; D not certain. CDR3 size: 13 residues. Germline CDR1 reads SNHLY; CDR2 reads FYNNEI. V lost 4 bases and J lost 4, with 10 bases in between. The CDR3 DNA follows: TGTGCCAGCAGTGGCGGGGAGGTCACTGAAGCTTTCTTT. Its translation is CASSGGEVTEAFF.

This sequence joins TRBV6-6 and TRBJ1-1; D ambiguous. V lost 3 bases, J lost 2 bases, and 7 bases lay in between. This CDR3 has 13 amino acids. In germline, CDR1 is MNHNY, CDR2 SVGAGI (reference sequence). DNA for the CDR3: TGTGCCAGCAGTTATAAGGAAAACACTGAAGCTTTCTTT. It specifies CASSYKENTEAFF.

J is TRBJ1-2 and V is TRBV7-3; 7 nucleotides match TRBD1. The V segment lost 5 bases and the J segment 4 bases; nucleotides outside the gene matches: 4. Germline lookup yields CDR1 SGHTA and CDR2 FQGTGA. This CDR3 has 13 amino acids. The CDR3, as DNA: TGTGCCAGCAGCCCGAGGGACAGCTATGGCTACACCTTC. This translates into CASSPRDSYGYTF.

CDR3 nucleotides: TGTGCCAGCAGCCCATCGAGGGGGCTCACAGATACGCAGTATTTT. This translates into CASSPSRGLTDTQYF. This rearrangement joins TRBV7-9 to TRBJ2-3; 7 nucleotides align to TRBD1. The CDR3 length is 15 residues. Germline V gives CDR1 SEHNR, CDR2 FQNEAQ (reference sequence). Trimming cost V 5 bases and J 2 bases; bases outside gene matches: 7.

Concerning this clone: Other DNA sequences in the sample encode the same CDR3. V is TRBV7-8 and J is TRBJ1-3; TRBD1 might be the D (6 bases). The CDR3 contains 15 residues. V lost 3 bases to trimming and J lost 2 bases, with 11 bases between them. Germline CDR1 is SGHVS and CDR2 is FQNEAQ. CDR3 residues: CASSLTGEAGNTIYF. CDR3 nucleotide sequence: TGTGCCAGCAGCTTGACAGGAGAGGCTGGAAACACCATATATTTT.

The rearrangement joins TRBV15 to TRBJ1-5; D unclear. In germline, CDR1 is LNHNV, CDR2 YYDKDF (reference sequence). The V end was cut by 6 bases, the J end by 5 bases, with 14 bases between. This CDR3 contains 14 residues. The CDR3 nucleotides read TGTGCCACCAGGTCAGGTGTGGGGTATCAGCCCCAGCATTTT. It is translated as CATRSGVGYQPQHF. Filled out from reference TRBV15 and TRBJ1-5, the complete variable domain reads DAMVIQNPRYQVTQFGKPVTLSCSQTLNHNVMYWYQQKSSQAPKLLFHYYDKDFNNEADTPDNFQSRRPNTSFCFLDIRSPGLGDTAMYLCATRSGVGYQPQHFGDGTRLSIL.

The rearrangement uses TRBV19 and TRBJ2-7; 13 bases are a match to TRBD2. Germline V gives CDR1 LNHDA, CDR2 SQIVND (reference sequence). With V trimmed by 6 bases and J by 0 bases, 8 bases remained unmatched. This CDR3 has 17 residues. DNA of the CDR3: TGTGCCAGTAGACGCGGACTAGCGGGAGATAGCTCCTACGAGCAGTACTTC. This translates into CASRRGLAGDSSYEQYF. The entire variable domain, with the rest obtained from reference TRBV19 and TRBJ2-7, is as follows: DGGITQSPKYLFRKEGQNVTLSCEQNLNHDAMYWYRQDPGQGLRLIYYSQIVNDFQKGDIAEGYSVSREKKESFPLTVTSAQKNPTAFYLCASRRGLAGDSSYEQYFGPGTRLTVT.

This clone was counted a single time. The chain couples TRBV10-3 to TRBJ1-1; D is possibly TRBD1 (5 bases). The germline gives CDR1 ENHRY, CDR2 SYGVKD. This CDR3 region has 15 residues. V was pared by 3 bases and J by 1 base, with 12 bases between. In DNA form, the CDR3 reads TGTGCCATCAGTGACCAGGGACGTACGAACACTGAAGCTTTCTTT. It translates to CAISDQGRTNTEAFF.

The chain couples TRBV2 to TRBJ1-6; D possibly corresponds to TRBD1 (6 bases). This CDR3 spans 19 amino acids. The germline V and J ends were trimmed by 3 bases and 0 bases, with 18 bases remaining between them. From germline, CDR1 is SNHLY and CDR2 FYNNEI. The CDR3 loop reads CASSDGGGSRSSYNSPLHF. In DNA, the CDR3 is TGTGCCAGCAGTGACGGGGGCGGGTCCAGAAGCTCCTATAATTCACCCCTCCACTTT.

This chain connects TRBV28 to TRBJ2-7; 8 bases fit TRBD1. This CDR3 has 13 amino acids. CDR1 and CDR2 from the germline V gene are MDHEN and SYDVKM. V was pared by 9 bases and J by 4 bases, with 8 bases of the junction left unmatched. In DNA, the CDR3 is TGTGCCAGTTACTCACAGGGGGGATACGAGCAGTACTTC. This codes for CASYSQGGYEQYF. Supplemented by reference TRBV28 and TRBJ2-7, the full variable domain reads DVKVTQSSRYLVKRTGEKVFLECVQDMDHENMFWYRQDPGLGLRLIYFSYDVKMKEKGDIPEGYSVSREKKERFSLILESASTNQTSMYLCASYSQGGYEQYFGPGTRLTVT.

This sequence joins TRBV6-1 and TRBJ1-4; no reliable D call. V lost 10 bases, J lost 0 bases, and 15 bases lay in between. This CDR3 is built from 15 residues. Germline CDR1 and CDR2: MNHNS and SASEGT. DNA for the CDR3: TGTGCCACCAGCAGGCAGCATGCAACTAATGAAAAACTGTTTTTT. This sequence encodes CATSRQHATNEKLFF.

The chain links TRBV5-1 to TRBJ1-1, with D possibly being TRBD1 (5 bases). Trimming stripped 0 bases from V and 0 bases from J, with 9 bases between. Germline CDR1 SGHRS, CDR2 YFSETQ. This CDR3 is 15 amino acids long. For the CDR3, the DNA is TGCGCCAGCAGCTTGGGGGGACTCCTGAACACTGAAGCTTTCTTT. It translates to CASSLGGLLNTEAFF.

Only a few counts were recorded for this clone. The rearrangement links TRBV11-2 to TRBJ1-3; 12 bases line up with TRBD1. Germline lookup yields CDR1 SGHAT and CDR2 FQNNGV. The CDR3 runs to 18 residues. The trim removed 4 bases at V and 2 bases at J, leaving 9 bases unmatched. CDR3 region: CASSSRDRGQSAGNTIYF. CDR3 nucleotide sequence: TGTGCCAGCAGCTCCAGGGACAGGGGGCAGTCGGCTGGAAACACCATATATTTT.

The sample holds a few counts of this clone. V usage is TRBV6-1 and J usage is TRBJ1-1; 7 positions agree with TRBD1. Per the germline V gene, CDR1 is MNHNS and CDR2 is SASEGT. V was clipped by 4 bases and J by 3 bases; unmatched bases: 5. The CDR3 has 14 amino acids. The CDR3 DNA reads as TGTGCCAGCAGTGCCTACAGGGGCGACACTGAAGCTTTCTTT. Translated: CASSAYRGDTEAFF.

This clone was seen at least ten times. The chain has TRBV28 and TRBJ1-2; possibly TRBD1 for D (6 bases). CDR3 length equals 13 residues. Germline V lookup: CDR1 MDHEN, CDR2 SYDVKM. V lost 7 bases, J lost 4 bases, and 13 bases lay in between. This CDR3 is CASKQGPIYGYTF. As DNA, the CDR3 is TGTGCCAGCAAACAGGGTCCCATCTATGGCTACACCTTC.